This T cell receptor beta chain was identified during a study of blood T cell repertoires in COVID-19. Participant-given clinical history determined each cohort assignment. Donors in Cohort 3 who had recovered were those with two negative PCRs, healthcare professional clearance, or resolution of their symptoms. TCRdb's table, derived via immunoSEQ multiplex PCR, lists solely in-frame clones and lacks some. The sample shows around 62,000 clones, 88% of them seen only once. This clone was counted once. The V and J ends lost 4 bases and 7 bases, in that order; junction bases with no gene match: 16. The CDR3 loop spans 17 amino acids. Germline V lookup: CDR1 LGHDT, CDR2 YNNKEL (reference sequence).

The chain combines TRBV3-1 (or the pseudogene TRBV3-2) with TRBJ2-7; 10 bases line up with TRBD1. What was sequenced was PBMCs or T cells enriched from blood (not recorded which). This receptor was obtained from a woman aged 40 to 50 who had recovered from COVID-19. The CDR3 loop reads CASSPRLRGQGLREQYF. The DNA for the CDR3 is TGTGCCAGCAGCCCACGCCTGAGGGGACAGGGGCTTCGGGAGCAGTACTTC.